Listed here are 18 T cell receptor beta chains from one sample, sequenced in a study of CD8 T cells in Susac syndrome. RNA, at about 0.45 to 1 ug, was reverse transcribed with random hexamers. TCRdb fed the immunoSEQ multiplex PCR reads into MiXCR, producing one record per CDR3 protein. The sample shows 250,000 or so distinct CDR3 sequences, 93% of them seen only once. The sequencing input was CD4+ T cells from PBMCs. All receptors come from a human donor with multiple sclerosis.

This clonotype showed up just a few times. The rearrangement uses TRBV7-9 and TRBJ2-5; D call uncertain. CDR3 length: 14 amino acids. CDR1 is SEHNR and CDR2 is FQNEAQ in the germline V gene (reference sequence). V was cut by 1 base and J by 0 bases, with 6 bases left in between. CDR3 residues: CASSLGSYQETQYF. CDR3 bases: TGTGCCAGCAGCTTAGGTTCGTACCAAGAGACCCAGTACTTC.

This clonotype is a singleton in its sample. This chain links TRBV19 with TRBJ1-1; 8 nucleotides align to TRBD1. The CDR3 is 13 residues long. V was pared by 6 bases and J by 6 bases, with 6 bases of the junction left unmatched. CDR1 and CDR2 from the germline V gene are LNHDA and SQIVND (reference sequence). Written as DNA, the CDR3 is TGTGCCAGTAGCGCAGGGGGCGTCCCTGAAGCTTTCTTT. It is translated as CASSAGGVPEAFF.

The V and J genes are TRBV24-1 and TRBJ2-1; TRBD1 matches at 7 bases. V was pared by 4 bases and J by 10 bases, with 6 bases of the junction left unmatched. This CDR3 spans 13 amino acids. Germline CDR1 reads KGHDR; CDR2 reads SFDVKD. The CDR3 spells CATSEDGQDEQFF. CDR3 DNA: TGTGCCACCAGTGAGGACGGACAGGACGAGCAGTTCTTC.

The chain joins TRBV3-1 to TRBJ2-1, with TRBD2 matching over 7 bases. Unmatched junction bases numbered 7, after V lost 1 base and J lost 10 bases. Germline V gives CDR1 LGHDT, CDR2 YNNKEL (reference sequence). The CDR3 length is 14 residues. The CDR3, as DNA: TGTGCCAGCAGCCAAGGGACTAGTAGCCCCGAGCAGTTCTTC. Translating it yields CASSQGTSSPEQFF.

This chain joins TRBV6-5 and TRBJ1-1, with D perhaps TRBD1 (5 bases). The V gene's germline CDR1 is MNHEY and CDR2 SVGAGI. The CDR3 runs 14 residues. V was cut by 0 bases and J by 4 bases, with 9 bases left in between. The CDR3 region is CASSYSMGGTEAFF. In DNA form, the CDR3 reads TGTGCCAGCAGTTACTCGATGGGGGGCACTGAAGCTTTCTTT.

J is TRBJ1-6 and V is TRBV25-1; no clear D gene. The CDR3 contains 14 residues. Germline V CDR1 and CDR2: MGHDK, SYGVNS. V lost 4 bases and J lost 5, with 9 bases in between. The CDR3 nucleotides read TGTGCCAGCAGTGGGGGAAGGAATAATTCACCCCTCCACTTT. Amino acids: CASSGGRNNSPLHF.

J is TRBJ2-3 and V is TRBV5-4; D is perhaps TRBD1 or TRBD2 (5 bases each). This CDR3 region has 15 residues. V was trimmed by 1 base and J by 6 bases, leaving 15 bases between them. Looked up from germline, CDR1 is SGHNT and CDR2 is YYREEE (reference sequence). CDR3 region: CASSLTRGTHDTQYF. The CDR3, as DNA: TGTGCCAGCAGCTTGACTAGAGGGACCCACGATACGCAGTATTTT.

CDR3 in amino acids: CASSLQPSSYNEQFF. CDR3 nucleotide sequence: TGCGCCAGCAGCTTACAACCTTCCTCCTACAATGAGCAGTTCTTC. The chain carries TRBV5-1 and TRBJ2-1; D uncertain. Trimming pared 2 bases from V and 0 bases from J, leaving 9 bases between. CDR1 is SGHRS and CDR2 is YFSETQ in the germline V gene. The CDR3 has 15 residues.

The chain combines TRBV18 with TRBJ2-7; no clear D. V lost 1 base and J 2 bases, leaving 9 bases between the germline ends. The CDR3 runs to 14 residues. Germline V CDR1 and CDR2: KGHSH, LQKENI. As DNA, the CDR3 is TGTGCCAGCTCACCACTTACTGCTCCCTACGAGCAGTACTTC. It codes for CASSPLTAPYEQYF.

The rearrangement joins TRBV20-1 to TRBJ2-3; D remains ambiguous. The germline V and J ends were trimmed by 3 bases and 13 bases, with 23 bases remaining between them. This CDR3 is built from 14 residues. Germline V CDR1 and CDR2: DFQATT, SNEGSKA (reference sequence). The CDR3, as DNA: TGCAGTGCTAGTTTTACGGAAGTAACCCATCCCAAGTATTTT. Translated: CSASFTEVTHPKYF.

The chain employs TRBV19 and TRBJ2-3; 7 nucleotides line up with TRBD2. Trimming removed 10 bases from V and 6 bases from J; junction bases left unmatched: 4. The CDR3 consists of 11 residues. Germline-derived CDR1 and CDR2 are LNHDA and SQIVND (reference sequence). CDR3 bases: TGTGCCACTAGGGAGGGGGATACGCAGTATTTT. Translation: CATREGDTQYF.

This clonotype occurred once. The chain recombines TRBV6-1 with TRBJ1-1; TRBD1 might be the D (6 bases). V dropped 6 bases and J dropped 3 bases, with 14 bases sitting between them. This CDR3 contains 14 residues. Looked up from germline, CDR1 is MNHNS and CDR2 is SASEGT. The CDR3 spells CASRAGVKDTEAFF. In DNA, the CDR3 is TGTGCCAGCAGGGCAGGGGTCAAGGACACTGAAGCTTTCTTT.

V gene TRBV5-1 combines with J gene TRBJ2-3; 10 positions match TRBD1. Germline CDR1 SGHRS, CDR2 YFSETQ. This CDR3 has 16 residues. With 4 bases clipped from V and 1 base from J, the junction kept 6 bases outside the gene matches. CDR3: CASSIGQGDRTDTQYF. The CDR3 DNA sequence: TGCGCCAGCAGCATAGGACAGGGGGACCGCACAGATACGCAGTATTTT.

This clonotype was observed a few times. The chain combines TRBV12-3 or TRBV12-4 with TRBJ2-1; unclear D gene. The CDR3 extends over 11 amino acids. The V and J ends lost 1 base and 10 bases respectively, with 5 bases between them. The CDR3: CASSLGREQFF. Written as DNA, the CDR3 is TGTGCCAGCAGTTTAGGGCGGGAGCAGTTCTTC.

The rearrangement links TRBV5-4 to TRBJ2-1; D is undetermined. V lost 3 bases and J 9 bases, leaving 10 bases between the germline ends. The CDR3 loop spans 12 amino acids. The germline V gene encodes CDR1 SGHNT and CDR2 YYREEE (reference sequence). The CDR3 spells CASSSGLGEQFF. CDR3 coding DNA: TGTGCCAGCAGCTCCGGGTTGGGTGAGCAGTTCTTC.

This chain joins TRBV9 and TRBJ2-2; a possible D gene is TRBD2 (6 bases). The germline V and J ends were trimmed by 4 bases and 0 bases, with 10 bases remaining between them. The CDR3 covers 15 residues. Germline CDR1 reads SGDLS; CDR2 reads YYNGEE. The CDR3 sequence is CASSSDYPNTGELFF. The CDR3 coding sequence is TGTGCCAGCAGCTCGGACTATCCGAACACCGGGGAGCTGTTTTTT.

The chain recombines TRBV7-3 with TRBJ1-2; TRBD1 aligns across 7 bases. V shed 0 bases and J 6 bases; nucleotides not matched to a gene: 7. The CDR3 covers 15 residues. From germline, CDR1 is SGHTA and CDR2 FQGTGA. The CDR3 nucleotides are TGTGCCAGCAGCTTAACGGTAGCAGGGGGAAATGGCTACACCTTC. Residues: CASSLTVAGGNGYTF.

The chain recombines TRBV12-3 or TRBV12-4 with TRBJ1-2; D unclear. The V and J ends lost 6 bases and 2 bases respectively, with 10 bases between them. This CDR3 has 13 residues. This CDR3 is CASSTGMNYGYTF. CDR3 DNA sequence: TGTGCCAGCAGCACCGGGATGAACTATGGCTACACCTTC.